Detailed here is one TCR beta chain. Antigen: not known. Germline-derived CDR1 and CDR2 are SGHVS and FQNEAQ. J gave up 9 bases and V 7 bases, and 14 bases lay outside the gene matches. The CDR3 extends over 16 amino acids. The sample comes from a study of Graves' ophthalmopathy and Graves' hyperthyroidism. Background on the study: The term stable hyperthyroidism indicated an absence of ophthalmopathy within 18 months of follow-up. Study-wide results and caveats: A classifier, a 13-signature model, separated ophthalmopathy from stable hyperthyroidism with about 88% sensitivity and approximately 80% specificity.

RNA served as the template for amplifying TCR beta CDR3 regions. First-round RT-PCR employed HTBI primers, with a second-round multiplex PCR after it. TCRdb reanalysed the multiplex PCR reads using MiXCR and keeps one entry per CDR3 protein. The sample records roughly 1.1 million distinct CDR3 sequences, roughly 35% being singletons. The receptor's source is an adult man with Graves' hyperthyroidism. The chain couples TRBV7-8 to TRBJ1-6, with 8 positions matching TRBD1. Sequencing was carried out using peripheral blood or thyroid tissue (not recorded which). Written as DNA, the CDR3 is TGTGCCAGCATCGAGGGACAGGTTGGCGGGCGTTCACCCCTCCACTTT. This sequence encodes CASIEGQVGGRSPLHF.